Each of the 22 T cell receptor beta chains below was sequenced from the same sample in a study of cytomegalovirus exposure and HLA in healthy donors. The data were produced by immunoSEQ multiplex PCR, yet TCRdb's version contains in-frame clones alone and is incomplete. The sample lists tens of thousands of clones, over 85% occurring once. Sequencing input: PBMCs. Every receptor here comes from a man younger than 30 in good health and CMV-seropositive.

J is TRBJ2-7 and V is TRBV7-9; D remains unclear. Trimming took off 2 bases at V and 6 bases at J, with 8 bases between the two ends. The CDR3 totals 12 residues. The germline V gene encodes CDR1 SEHNR and CDR2 FQNEAQ (reference sequence). The CDR3 here is CASSLNPGEQYF. Written as DNA, the CDR3 is TGTGCCAGCAGCTTAAATCCCGGCGAGCAGTACTTC.

This chain connects TRBV19 to TRBJ1-2, with 7 bases aligning to TRBD1. With V trimmed by 8 bases and J by 3 bases, 12 bases remained unmatched. CDR1 LNHDA and CDR2 SQIVND come from the germline V gene (reference sequence). The length of the CDR3 is 15 residues. CDR3 sequence reads: CASRLTGFTDYGYTF. CDR3 DNA sequence: TGTGCCAGTCGACTGACAGGGTTCACGGACTATGGCTACACCTTC.

V is TRBV7-9 and J is TRBJ2-1; the D gene is possibly TRBD1 (5 bases). This CDR3 has 15 amino acids. Germline V gives CDR1 SEHNR, CDR2 FQNEAQ (reference sequence). V gave up 8 bases and J gave up 5 bases, with 19 bases separating them. The CDR3 reads CASSPPWGLHNEQFF. CDR3 sequence (DNA): TGTGCCAGCTCCCCTCCGTGGGGCCTACACAATGAGCAGTTCTTC.

This sequence joins TRBV7-3 and TRBJ2-2; D remains unclear. The germline V gene encodes CDR1 SGHTA and CDR2 FQGTGA. This CDR3 is built from 13 residues. V was cut by 4 bases and J by 1 base, with 4 bases left in between. The CDR3 DNA reads TGTGCCAGCAGCTCCAGGAACACCGGGGAGCTGTTTTTT. Protein: CASSSRNTGELFF.

This chain joins TRBV18 and TRBJ2-3, with D perhaps TRBD2 (6 bases). V lost 5 bases and J 0 bases, leaving 9 bases between the germline ends. CDR1 is KGHSH, CDR2 LQKENI, per germline. This CDR3 region has 14 residues. As DNA, the CDR3 is TGTGCCAGCTCAACCGGGACTAGCACAGATACGCAGTATTTT. The encoded protein is CASSTGTSTDTQYF.

The V call is TRBV7-9, the J call TRBJ1-6, with 7 bases lining up with TRBD1. CDR1 is SEHNR and CDR2 is FQNEAQ in the germline V gene (reference sequence). The CDR3 is made up of 13 amino acids. V dropped 7 bases and J dropped 6; count of bases not matched to a gene: 3. The CDR3 loop reads CASNGQVNSPLHF. The CDR3 nucleotides are TGTGCCAGCAACGGACAGGTTAATTCACCCCTCCACTTT.

This chain links TRBV21-1 with TRBJ2-7; no DNA check was done on the table's D call, TRBD1. TRBV21-1 is noted as a pseudogene. This CDR3 region has 19 residues. CDR3 amino acids: CASSKALPQAGQSGYEQYF. The CDR3 region has the DNA TGTGCCAGCAGCAAAGCGCTTCCCCAGGCGGGACAGAGCGGCTACGAGCAGTACTTC.

The chain employs TRBV6-4 and TRBJ2-1; 8 positions agree with TRBD2. The germline CDR1 and CDR2 sequences are MRHNA and SNTAGT. The CDR3 spans 15 residues. The ends lost 6 bases at V and 7 bases at J; junction bases unmatched: 11. CDR3 nucleotides: TGTGCCAGCAGCCAAGCTAGCGGCGGGGGGAATGAGCAGTTCTTC. The encoded protein is CASSQASGGGNEQFF.

This sequence joins TRBV15 and TRBJ2-7; 9 nucleotides align to TRBD1. The CDR3 is 16 amino acids. The junction had 9 bases not matched to a gene; V was cut back by 2 bases and J by 4 bases. Germline lookup yields CDR1 LNHNV and CDR2 YYDKDF (reference sequence). For the CDR3, the DNA is TGTGCCACCAGCAGACCCCCGGGACAGGGTATTTACGAGCAGTACTTC. This translates into CATSRPPGQGIYEQYF. The variable domain in full, with the rest retrieved from reference TRBV15 and TRBJ2-7, is DAMVIQNPRYQVTQFGKPVTLSCSQTLNHNVMYWYQQKSSQAPKLLFHYYDKDFNNEADTPDNFQSRRPNTSFCFLDIRSPGLGDTAMYLCATSRPPGQGIYEQYFGPGTRLTVT.

The chain employs TRBV6-6 and TRBJ2-7, with no clear D. The germline V gene has CDR1 MNHNY and CDR2 SVGAGI (reference sequence). Trimming shortened V by 2 bases and J by 0 bases, and 8 bases separated the two germline ends. CDR3 length: 14 residues. This CDR3 is CASSYGPNSYEQYF. The CDR3 DNA sequence: TGTGCCAGCAGTTACGGTCCTAACTCCTACGAGCAGTACTTC.

The chain combines TRBV5-8 with TRBJ1-2, with 7 bases that match TRBD1. The CDR3 spans 14 residues. From germline, CDR1 is SGHTS and CDR2 YDEGEE. V gave up 0 bases and J gave up 4 bases; unmatched junction bases: 3. The CDR3 region has the DNA TGTGCCAGCAGCTTGGGGACAGGACCCTATGGCTACACCTTC. Translated, it gives CASSLGTGPYGYTF.

The CDR3 nucleotides are TGTGCCAGCAGCCGTACTAGCGGGGGAAACTACGAGCAGTACTTC. Amino acids: CASSRTSGGNYEQYF. The chain is built from TRBV11-2 and TRBJ2-7; 11 bases are a match to TRBD2. The length of the CDR3 is 15 residues. CDR1 and CDR2 from the germline V gene are SGHAT and FQNNGV. V shed 5 bases and J 3 bases; nucleotides not matched to a gene: 6.

V is TRBV18 and J is TRBJ1-1; the D gene is possibly TRBD1 (6 bases). The CDR3 loop spans 14 amino acids. Deletions cut 5 bases from V and 4 bases from J, with 14 bases between. Per germline, CDR1 KGHSH and CDR2 LQKENI. This CDR3 is CASSEYRETTEAFF. The CDR3 DNA sequence: TGTGCCAGCTCAGAGTACAGGGAGACCACTGAAGCTTTCTTT.

This chain links TRBV11-1 with TRBJ2-1; 10 bases are shared with TRBD2. CDR3 length: 14 amino acids. J was trimmed by 7 bases and V by 5 bases; bases with no gene match: 5. CDR1 SGHAT and CDR2 FQDESV come from the germline V gene (reference sequence). The CDR3 DNA sequence: TGTGCCAGCAGCACTAGCGGGAATAGGAATGAGCAGTTCTTC. Its protein product is CASSTSGNRNEQFF.

The chain links TRBV7-2 to TRBJ1-6; D is perhaps TRBD1 (5 bases). Germline CDR1 reads SGHTA; CDR2 reads FQGNSA. V shed 8 bases and J shed 6 bases, with 14 bases lying between them. This CDR3 region has 14 residues. CDR3 coding DNA: TGTGCCAGCGGGGGGGGGACGGGTAATTCACCCCTCCACTTT. Encoded protein: CASGGGTGNSPLHF.

The V and J genes are TRBV19 and TRBJ1-1; weak D call: TRBD1 (5 bases). Trimming pared 5 bases from V and 1 base from J, leaving 17 bases between. Germline V gene lookup returns CDR1 LNHDA and CDR2 SQIVND (reference sequence). The CDR3 has 16 amino acids. The CDR3 reads CASSAKGHRPNTEAFF. CDR3 nucleotide sequence: TGTGCCAGTAGTGCGAAAGGGCACAGGCCGAACACTGAAGCTTTCTTT. Together with reference TRBV19 and TRBJ1-1, the CDR3 gives the full variable domain: DGGITQSPKYLFRKEGQNVTLSCEQNLNHDAMYWYRQDPGQGLRLIYYSQIVNDFQKGDIAEGYSVSREKKESFPLTVTSAQKNPTAFYLCASSAKGHRPNTEAFFGQGTRLTVV.

The rearrangement links TRBV27 to TRBJ2-3, with 9 bases aligning to TRBD2. Germline V gene sequence: CDR1 MNHEY, CDR2 SMNVEV (reference sequence). The CDR3 is 15 amino acids. Losses at the gene ends were 3 bases for V and 11 bases for J; bases not matched to a gene: 12. Here the CDR3 reads CASSFSAGGTGEQYF. CDR3 in DNA: TGTGCCAGCAGTTTCTCAGCGGGAGGCACCGGGGAGCAGTATTTT.

Only one count was recorded for this clone. This chain links TRBV13 with TRBJ2-7; 12 bases fit TRBD2. This CDR3 is 16 amino acids long. Looked up from germline, CDR1 is PRHDT and CDR2 is FYEKMQ (reference sequence). V shed 1 base and J 4 bases; nucleotides not matched to a gene: 5. In nucleotides, the CDR3 is TGTGCCAGCAGCTTAGCCAGACTAGCGGGAGTTTACGAGCAGTACTTC. It encodes CASSLARLAGVYEQYF.

This rearrangement joins TRBV6-1 to TRBJ1-1; 9 nucleotides line up with TRBD1. V was clipped by 3 bases and J by 4 bases; unmatched bases: 9. The CDR3 sequence is 16 residues long. Germline CDR1 and CDR2: MNHNS and SASEGT. CDR3 sequence (DNA): TGTGCCAGCAGTGATCTCACAGGGGGCAAAGGCACTGAAGCTTTCTTT. Protein product: CASSDLTGGKGTEAFF.

The J gene is TRBJ2-1, the V gene TRBV5-1; tentative D call: TRBD1 (6 bases). The V end lost 2 bases, the J end lost 8 bases, and 8 bases lay between the germline ends. The CDR3 runs to 12 residues. Germline CDR1 reads SGHRS; CDR2 reads YFSETQ. The CDR3 is CASSFRGHEQFF. CDR3 in DNA: TGCGCCAGCAGCTTCAGGGGCCATGAGCAGTTCTTC.

The chain joins TRBV19 to TRBJ2-1; 9 bases map to TRBD2. Unmatched junction bases numbered 4, after V lost 3 bases and J lost 4 bases. CDR1 is LNHDA and CDR2 is SQIVND in the germline V gene (reference sequence). The CDR3 covers 15 residues. The CDR3 DNA follows: TGTGCCAGTAGTATGGCTAGCGGGGCTTACAATGAGCAGTTCTTC. Amino acids: CASSMASGAYNEQFF. The whole variable domain, remainder taken from reference TRBV19 and TRBJ2-1, is DGGITQSPKYLFRKEGQNVTLSCEQNLNHDAMYWYRQDPGQGLRLIYYSQIVNDFQKGDIAEGYSVSREKKESFPLTVTSAQKNPTAFYLCASSMASGAYNEQFFGPGTRLTVL.

The chain links TRBV28 to TRBJ2-7, with 9 bases aligning to TRBD2. The ends lost 8 bases at V and 5 bases at J; junction bases unmatched: 7. CDR3 length equals 13 residues. CDR1 and CDR2 (germline): MDHEN, SYDVKM. The CDR3 reads CASQASGTHEQYF. Here the CDR3 DNA reads TGTGCCAGCCAGGCTAGCGGGACTCACGAGCAGTACTTC.